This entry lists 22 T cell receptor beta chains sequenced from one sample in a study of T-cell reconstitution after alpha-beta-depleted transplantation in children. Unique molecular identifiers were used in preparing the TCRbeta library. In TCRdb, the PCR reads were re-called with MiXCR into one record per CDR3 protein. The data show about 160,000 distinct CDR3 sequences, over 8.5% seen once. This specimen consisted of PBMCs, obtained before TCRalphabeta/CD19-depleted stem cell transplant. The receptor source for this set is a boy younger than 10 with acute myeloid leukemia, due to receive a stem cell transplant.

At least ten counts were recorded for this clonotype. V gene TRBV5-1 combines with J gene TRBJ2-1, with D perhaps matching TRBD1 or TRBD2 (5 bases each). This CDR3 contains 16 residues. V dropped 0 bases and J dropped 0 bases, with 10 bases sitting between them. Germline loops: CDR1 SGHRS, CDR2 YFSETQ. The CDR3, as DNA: TGCGCCAGCAGCTTGGGGTGGGGGAGCTCCTACAATGAGCAGTTCTTC. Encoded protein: CASSLGWGSSYNEQFF. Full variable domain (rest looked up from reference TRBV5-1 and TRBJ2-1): KAGVTQTPRYLIKTRGQQVTLSCSPISGHRSVSWYQQTPGQGLQFLFEYFSETQRNKGNFPGRFSGRQFSNSRSEMNVSTLELGDSALYLCASSLGWGSSYNEQFFGPGTRLTVL.

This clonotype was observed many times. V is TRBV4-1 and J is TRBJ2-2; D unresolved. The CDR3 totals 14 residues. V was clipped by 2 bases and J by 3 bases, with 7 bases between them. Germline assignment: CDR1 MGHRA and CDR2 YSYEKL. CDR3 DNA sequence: TGCGCCAGCAGCCAATATAGCTACACCGGGGAGCTGTTTTTT. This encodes CASSQYSYTGELFF.

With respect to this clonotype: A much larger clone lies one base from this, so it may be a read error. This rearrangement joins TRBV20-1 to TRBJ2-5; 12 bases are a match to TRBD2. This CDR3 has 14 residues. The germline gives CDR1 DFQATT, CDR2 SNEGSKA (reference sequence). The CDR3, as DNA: TGCTGTGGACCGGGACTAGCGGGTGGCGGGGCCCAGTACTTC. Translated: CCGPGLAGGGAQYF.

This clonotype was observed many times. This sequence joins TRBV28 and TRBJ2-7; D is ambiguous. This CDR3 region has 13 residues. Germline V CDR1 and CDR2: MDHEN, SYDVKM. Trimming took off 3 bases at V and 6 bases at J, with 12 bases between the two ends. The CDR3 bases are TGTGCCAGCAGTTTCGGGTATGGCGGCGAGCAGTACTTC. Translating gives CASSFGYGGEQYF. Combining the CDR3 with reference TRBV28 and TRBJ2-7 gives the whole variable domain DVKVTQSSRYLVKRTGEKVFLECVQDMDHENMFWYRQDPGLGLRLIYFSYDVKMKEKGDIPEGYSVSREKKERFSLILESASTNQTSMYLCASSFGYGGEQYFGPGTRLTVT.

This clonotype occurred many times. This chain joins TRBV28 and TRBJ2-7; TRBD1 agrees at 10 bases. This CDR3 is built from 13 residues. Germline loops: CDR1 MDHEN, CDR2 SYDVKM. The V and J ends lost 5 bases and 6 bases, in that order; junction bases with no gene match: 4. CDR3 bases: TGTGCCAGCAGTCCCGGACAGGGGGGCGAGCAGTACTTC. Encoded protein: CASSPGQGGEQYF.

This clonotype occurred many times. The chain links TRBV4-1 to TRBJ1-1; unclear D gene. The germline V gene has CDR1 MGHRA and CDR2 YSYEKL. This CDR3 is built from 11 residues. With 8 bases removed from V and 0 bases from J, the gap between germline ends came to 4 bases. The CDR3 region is CASSVNTEAFF. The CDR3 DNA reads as TGCGCCAGCTCTGTGAACACTGAAGCTTTCTTT.

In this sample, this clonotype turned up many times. The CDR3 nucleotides are TGTGCCAGCAGCCCCCGACCGGGACTAGCGGGAGGGCCCAATGAGCAGTTCTTC. Its protein is CASSPRPGLAGGPNEQFF. The chain couples TRBV9 to TRBJ2-1, with 16 bases aligning to TRBD2. With V trimmed by 4 bases and J by 6 bases, 10 bases remained unmatched. The CDR3 consists of 18 residues. CDR1 and CDR2 (germline): SGDLS, YYNGEE.

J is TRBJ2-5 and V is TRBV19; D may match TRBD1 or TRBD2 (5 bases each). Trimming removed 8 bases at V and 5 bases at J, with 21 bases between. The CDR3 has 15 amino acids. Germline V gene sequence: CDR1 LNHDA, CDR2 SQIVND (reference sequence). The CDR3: CASRTSGQGGETQYF. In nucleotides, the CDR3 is TGTGCCAGTCGAACCTCCGGACAAGGCGGGGAGACCCAGTACTTC.

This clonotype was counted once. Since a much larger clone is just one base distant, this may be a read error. The CDR3 region is CSAPGTSFTGALFF. The CDR3 nucleotides are TGCAGTGCTCCCGGGACTAGCTTTACCGGGGCGCTGTTTTTT. This chain links TRBV20-1 with TRBJ2-2; 9 bases are shared with TRBD2. Germline CDR1 reads DFQATT; CDR2 reads SNEGSKA (reference sequence). CDR3 size: 14 residues.

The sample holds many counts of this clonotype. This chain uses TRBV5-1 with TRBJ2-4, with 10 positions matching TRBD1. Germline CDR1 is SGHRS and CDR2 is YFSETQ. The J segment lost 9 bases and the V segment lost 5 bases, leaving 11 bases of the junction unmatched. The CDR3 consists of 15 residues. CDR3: CASRAPGTGDSIQYF. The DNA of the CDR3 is TGCGCCAGCAGGGCCCCCGGGACAGGGGATAGCATTCAGTACTTC.

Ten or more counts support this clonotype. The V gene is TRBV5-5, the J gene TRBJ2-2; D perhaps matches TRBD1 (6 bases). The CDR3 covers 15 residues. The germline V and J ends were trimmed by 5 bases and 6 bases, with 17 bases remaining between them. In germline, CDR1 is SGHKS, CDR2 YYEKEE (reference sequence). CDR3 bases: TGTGCCAGCAGGACAACAGGGTTTAACGCCGGGGAGCTGTTTTTT. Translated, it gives CASRTTGFNAGELFF. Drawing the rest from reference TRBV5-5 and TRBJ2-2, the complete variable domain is DAGVTQSPTHLIKTRGQQVTLRCSPISGHKSVSWYQQVLGQGPQFIFQYYEKEERGRGNFPDRFSARQFPNYSSELNVNALLLGDSALYLCASRTTGFNAGELFFGEGSRLTVL.

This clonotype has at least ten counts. The CDR3 nucleotides read TGCGCCAGCAGCTACACAGGCATGAACACTGAAGCTTTCTTT. Translated, it gives CASSYTGMNTEAFF. The chain is built from TRBV5-1 and TRBJ1-1; tentative D call: TRBD1 (5 bases). CDR3 length: 14 amino acids. CDR1 and CDR2 (germline): SGHRS, YFSETQ. Trimming stripped 3 bases from V and 0 bases from J, with 9 bases between.

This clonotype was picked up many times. The DNA of the CDR3 is TGCAGCGCCCGGGACAGAGACTACGAGCAGTACTTC. Translating gives CSARDRDYEQYF. The chain has TRBV29-1 and TRBJ2-7, with TRBD1 matching over 7 bases. V lost 7 bases, J lost 3 bases, and 6 bases stayed unmatched. The CDR3 extends over 12 amino acids. CDR1 is SQVTM and CDR2 is ANQGSEA in the germline V gene.

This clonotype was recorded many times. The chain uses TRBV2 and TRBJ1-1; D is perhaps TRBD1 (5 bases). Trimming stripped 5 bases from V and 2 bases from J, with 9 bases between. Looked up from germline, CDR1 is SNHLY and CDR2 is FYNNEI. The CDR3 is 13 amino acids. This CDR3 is CASSKGRNTEAFF. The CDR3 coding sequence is TGTGCCAGCAGTAAGGGACGAAACACTGAAGCTTTCTTT.

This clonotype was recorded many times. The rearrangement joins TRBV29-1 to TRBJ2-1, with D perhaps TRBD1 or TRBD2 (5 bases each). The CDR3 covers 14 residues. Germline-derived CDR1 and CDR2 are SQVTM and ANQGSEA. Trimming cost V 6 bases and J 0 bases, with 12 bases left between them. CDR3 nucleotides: TGCAGCGTAGGGAGACAGTTCTCCTACAATGAGCAGTTCTTC. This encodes CSVGRQFSYNEQFF.

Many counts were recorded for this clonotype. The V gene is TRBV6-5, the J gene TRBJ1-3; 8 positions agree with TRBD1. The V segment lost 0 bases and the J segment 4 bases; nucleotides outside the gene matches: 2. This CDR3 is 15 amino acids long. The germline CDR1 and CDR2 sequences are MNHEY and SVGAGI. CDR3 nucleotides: TGTGCCAGCAGTTACTCGACAGGGGTCGGAAACACCATATATTTT. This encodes CASSYSTGVGNTIYF.

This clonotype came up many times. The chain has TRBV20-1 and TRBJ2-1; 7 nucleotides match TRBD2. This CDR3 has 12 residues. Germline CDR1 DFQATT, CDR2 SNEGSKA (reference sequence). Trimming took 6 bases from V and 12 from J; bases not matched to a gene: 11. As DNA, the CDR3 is TGCAGTGCCCAGGAAGGCGGACTAGTGCAGTTCTTC. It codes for CSAQEGGLVQFF.

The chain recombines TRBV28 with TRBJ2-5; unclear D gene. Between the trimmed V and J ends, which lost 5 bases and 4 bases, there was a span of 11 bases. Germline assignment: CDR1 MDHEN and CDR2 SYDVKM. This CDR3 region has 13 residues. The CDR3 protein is CASSIDEAETQYF. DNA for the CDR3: TGTGCCAGCAGTATAGACGAGGCAGAGACCCAGTACTTC.

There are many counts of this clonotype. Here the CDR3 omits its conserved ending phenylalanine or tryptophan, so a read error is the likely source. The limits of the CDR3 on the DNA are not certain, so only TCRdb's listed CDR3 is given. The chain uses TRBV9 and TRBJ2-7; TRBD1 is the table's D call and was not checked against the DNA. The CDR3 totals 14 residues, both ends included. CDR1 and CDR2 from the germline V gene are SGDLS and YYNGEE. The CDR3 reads CASSVAWFRDRAQL.

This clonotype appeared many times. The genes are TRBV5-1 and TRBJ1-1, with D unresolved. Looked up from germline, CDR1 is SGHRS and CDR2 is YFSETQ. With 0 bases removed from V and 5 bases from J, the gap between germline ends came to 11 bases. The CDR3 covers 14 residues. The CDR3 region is CASSLAGVVTEAFF. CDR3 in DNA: TGCGCCAGCAGCTTGGCCGGGGTGGTGACTGAAGCTTTCTTT.

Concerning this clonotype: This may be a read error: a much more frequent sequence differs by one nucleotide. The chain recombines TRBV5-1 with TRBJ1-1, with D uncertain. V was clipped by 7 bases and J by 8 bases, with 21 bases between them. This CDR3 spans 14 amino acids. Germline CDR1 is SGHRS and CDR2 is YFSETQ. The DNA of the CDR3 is TGCGCCAGCGGCTCCAATACACTTGGTACCGAAGCTTTCTTT. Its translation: CASGSNTLGTEAFF.

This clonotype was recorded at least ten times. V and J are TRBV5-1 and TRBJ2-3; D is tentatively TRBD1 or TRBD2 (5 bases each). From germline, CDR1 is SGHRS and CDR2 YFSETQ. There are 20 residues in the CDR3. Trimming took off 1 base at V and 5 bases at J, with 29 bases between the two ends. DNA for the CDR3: TGCGCCAGCAGCTTGTATACCCTACCCCAGCAGGTTCTGAGGGGAGATACGCAGTATTTT. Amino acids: CASSLYTLPQQVLRGDTQYF. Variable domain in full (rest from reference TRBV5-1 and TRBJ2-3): KAGVTQTPRYLIKTRGQQVTLSCSPISGHRSVSWYQQTPGQGLQFLFEYFSETQRNKGNFPGRFSGRQFSNSRSEMNVSTLELGDSALYLCASSLYTLPQQVLRGDTQYFGPGTRLTVL.